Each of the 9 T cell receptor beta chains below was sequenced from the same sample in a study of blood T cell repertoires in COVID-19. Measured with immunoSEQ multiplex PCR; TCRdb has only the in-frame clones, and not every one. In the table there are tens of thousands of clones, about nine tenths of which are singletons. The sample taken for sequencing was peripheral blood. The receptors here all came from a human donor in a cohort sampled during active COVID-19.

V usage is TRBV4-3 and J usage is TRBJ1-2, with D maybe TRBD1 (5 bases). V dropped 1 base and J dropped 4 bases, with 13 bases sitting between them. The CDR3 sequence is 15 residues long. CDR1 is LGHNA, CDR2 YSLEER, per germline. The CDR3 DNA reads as TGCGCCAGCAGCCAAGTCAGGGTTGATGGCTATGGCTACACCTTC. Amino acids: CASSQVRVDGYGYTF.

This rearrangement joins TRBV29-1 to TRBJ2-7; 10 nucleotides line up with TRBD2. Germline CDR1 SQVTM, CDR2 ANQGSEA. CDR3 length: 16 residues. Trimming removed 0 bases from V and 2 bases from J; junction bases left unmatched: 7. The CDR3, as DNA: TGCAGCGTTGAAGAGGCAGCGGGGGGGACACCCTACGAGCAGTACTTC. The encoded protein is CSVEEAAGGTPYEQYF.

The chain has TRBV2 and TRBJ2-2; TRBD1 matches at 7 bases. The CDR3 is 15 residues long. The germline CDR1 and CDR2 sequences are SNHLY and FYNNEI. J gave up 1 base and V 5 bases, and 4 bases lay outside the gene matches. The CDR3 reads CASSPTGRNTGELFF. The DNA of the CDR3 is TGTGCCAGCAGTCCGACAGGGAGGAACACCGGGGAGCTGTTTTTT.

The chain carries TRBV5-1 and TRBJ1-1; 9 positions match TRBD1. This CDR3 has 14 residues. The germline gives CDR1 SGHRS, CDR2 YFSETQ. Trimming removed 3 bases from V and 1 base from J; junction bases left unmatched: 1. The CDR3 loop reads CASSSGQGNTEAFF. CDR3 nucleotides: TGCGCCAGCAGCTCGGGACAGGGGAACACTGAAGCTTTCTTT.

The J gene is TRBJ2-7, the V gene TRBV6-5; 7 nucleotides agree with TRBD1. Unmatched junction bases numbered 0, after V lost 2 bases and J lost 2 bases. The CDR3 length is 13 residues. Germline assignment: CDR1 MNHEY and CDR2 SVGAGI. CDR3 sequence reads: CASSYTGAYEQYF. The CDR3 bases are TGTGCCAGCAGTTACACAGGGGCCTACGAGCAGTACTTC.

CDR3 DNA: TGCGCCAGCAGTGCCAACAGGGTCTATGGCTACACCTTC. This sequence encodes CASSANRVYGYTF. The chain links TRBV10-2 to TRBJ1-2; D may be TRBD1 (6 bases). Germline CDR1 and CDR2: WSHSY and SAAADI. V lost 4 bases and J lost 4, with 10 bases in between. CDR3 size: 13 residues.

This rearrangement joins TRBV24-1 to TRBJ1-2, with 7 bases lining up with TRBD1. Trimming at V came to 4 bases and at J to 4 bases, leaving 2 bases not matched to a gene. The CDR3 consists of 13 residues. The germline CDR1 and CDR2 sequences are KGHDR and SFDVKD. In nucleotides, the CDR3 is TGTGCCACCAGTGAAGCAGGGGGCTATGGCTACACCTTC. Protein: CATSEAGGYGYTF.

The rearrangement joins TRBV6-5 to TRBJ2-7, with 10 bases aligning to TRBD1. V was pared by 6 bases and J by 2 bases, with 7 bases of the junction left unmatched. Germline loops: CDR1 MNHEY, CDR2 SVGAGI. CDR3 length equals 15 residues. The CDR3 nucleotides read TGTGCCAGCAGCCGAGGGACAGGGGCCCCCTACGAGCAGTACTTC. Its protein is CASSRGTGAPYEQYF.

The CDR3 protein is CASSYSETVRAPLHF. The CDR3 DNA follows: TGTGCCAGCAGTTACTCGGAGACGGTCCGAGCACCCCTCCACTTT. V and J are TRBV6-2 or TRBV6-3 and TRBJ1-6; D uncertain. This CDR3 has 15 amino acids. Trimming took off 0 bases at V and 11 bases at J, with 14 bases between the two ends. Germline values: CDR1 MNHEY, CDR2 SVGEGT.